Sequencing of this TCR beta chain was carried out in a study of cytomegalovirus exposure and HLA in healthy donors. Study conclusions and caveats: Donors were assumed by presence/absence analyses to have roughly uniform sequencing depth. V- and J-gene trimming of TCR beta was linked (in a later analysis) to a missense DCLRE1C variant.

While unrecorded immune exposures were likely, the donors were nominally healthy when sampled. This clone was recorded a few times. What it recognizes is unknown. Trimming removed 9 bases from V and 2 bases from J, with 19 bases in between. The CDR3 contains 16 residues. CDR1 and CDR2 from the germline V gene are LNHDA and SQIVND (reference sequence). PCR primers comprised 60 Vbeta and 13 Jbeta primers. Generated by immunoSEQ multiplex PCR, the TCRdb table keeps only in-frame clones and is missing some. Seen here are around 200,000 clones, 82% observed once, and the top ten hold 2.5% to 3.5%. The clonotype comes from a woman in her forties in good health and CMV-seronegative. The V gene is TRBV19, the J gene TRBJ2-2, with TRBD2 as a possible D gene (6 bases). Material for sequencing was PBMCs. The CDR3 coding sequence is TGTGCCAGCTGCCCGGGGAGCGGGTCAAACACCGGGGAGCTGTTTTTT. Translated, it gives CASCPGSGSNTGELFF.